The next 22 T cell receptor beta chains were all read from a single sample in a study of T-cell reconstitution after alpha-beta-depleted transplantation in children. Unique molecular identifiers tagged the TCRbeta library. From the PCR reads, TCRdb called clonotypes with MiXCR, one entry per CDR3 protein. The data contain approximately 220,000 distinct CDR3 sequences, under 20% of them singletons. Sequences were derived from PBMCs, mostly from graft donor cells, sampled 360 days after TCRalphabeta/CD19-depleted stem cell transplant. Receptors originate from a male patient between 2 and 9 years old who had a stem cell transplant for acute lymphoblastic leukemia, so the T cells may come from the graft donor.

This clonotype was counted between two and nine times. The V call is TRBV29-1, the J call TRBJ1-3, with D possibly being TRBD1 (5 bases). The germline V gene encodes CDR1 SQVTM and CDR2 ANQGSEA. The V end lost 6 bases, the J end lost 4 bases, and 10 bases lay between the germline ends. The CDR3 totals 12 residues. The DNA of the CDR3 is TGCAGCGTAGCCGGGGCCGGAAACACCATATATTTT. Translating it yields CSVAGAGNTIYF. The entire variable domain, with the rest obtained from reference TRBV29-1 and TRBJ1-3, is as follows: SAVISQKPSRDICQRGTSLTIQCQVDSQVTMMFWYRQQPGQSLTLIATANQGSEATYESGFVIDKFPISRPNLTFSTLTVSNMSPEDSSIYLCSVAGAGNTIYFGEGSWLTVV.

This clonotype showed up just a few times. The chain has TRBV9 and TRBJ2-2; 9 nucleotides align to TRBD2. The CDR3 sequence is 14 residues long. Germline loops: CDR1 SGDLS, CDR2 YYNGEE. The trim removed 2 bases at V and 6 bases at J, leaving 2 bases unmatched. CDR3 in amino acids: CASSVLAGAGELFF. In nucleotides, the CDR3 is TGTGCCAGCAGCGTTTTAGCGGGGGCCGGGGAGCTGTTTTTT.

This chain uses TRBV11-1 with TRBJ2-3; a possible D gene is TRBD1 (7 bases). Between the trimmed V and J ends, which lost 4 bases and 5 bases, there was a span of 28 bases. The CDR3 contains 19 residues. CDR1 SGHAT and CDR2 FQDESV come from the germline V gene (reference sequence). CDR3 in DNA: TGTGCCAGCAGCTCAATCCGGGTTACAGGGGACTTAGGGGGAGATACGCAGTATTTT. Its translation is CASSSIRVTGDLGGDTQYF.

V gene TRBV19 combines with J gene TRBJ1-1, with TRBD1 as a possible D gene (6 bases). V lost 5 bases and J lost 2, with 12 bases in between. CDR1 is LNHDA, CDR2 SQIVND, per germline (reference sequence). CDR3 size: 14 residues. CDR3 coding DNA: TGTGCCAGTAGTCTCCGGACAGAAAACACTGAAGCTTTCTTT. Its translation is CASSLRTENTEAFF.

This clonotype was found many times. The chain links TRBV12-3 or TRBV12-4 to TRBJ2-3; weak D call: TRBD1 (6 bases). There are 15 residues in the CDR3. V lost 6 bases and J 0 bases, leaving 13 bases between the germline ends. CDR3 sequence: CASSVRTASTDTQYF. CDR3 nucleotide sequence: TGTGCCAGCAGCGTTAGGACAGCTAGCACAGATACGCAGTATTTT.

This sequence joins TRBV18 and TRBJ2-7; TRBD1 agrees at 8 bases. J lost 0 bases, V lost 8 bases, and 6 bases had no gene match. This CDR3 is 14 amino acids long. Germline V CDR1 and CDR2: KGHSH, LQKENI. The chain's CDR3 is CASIQGASSYEQYF. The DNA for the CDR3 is TGTGCCAGCATTCAGGGGGCAAGCTCCTACGAGCAGTACTTC.

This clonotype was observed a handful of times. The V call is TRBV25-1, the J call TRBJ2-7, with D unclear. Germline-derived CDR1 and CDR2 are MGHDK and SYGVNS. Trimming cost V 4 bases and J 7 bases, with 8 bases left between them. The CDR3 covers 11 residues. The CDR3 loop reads CASSVTEEQYF. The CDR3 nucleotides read TGTGCCAGCAGTGTGACGGAAGAGCAGTACTTC.

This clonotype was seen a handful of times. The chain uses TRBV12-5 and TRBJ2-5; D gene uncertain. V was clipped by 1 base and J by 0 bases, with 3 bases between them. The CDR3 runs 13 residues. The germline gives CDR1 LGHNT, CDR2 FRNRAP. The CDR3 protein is CASGLAHQETQYF. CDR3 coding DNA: TGTGCTAGTGGTTTGGCACACCAAGAGACCCAGTACTTC.

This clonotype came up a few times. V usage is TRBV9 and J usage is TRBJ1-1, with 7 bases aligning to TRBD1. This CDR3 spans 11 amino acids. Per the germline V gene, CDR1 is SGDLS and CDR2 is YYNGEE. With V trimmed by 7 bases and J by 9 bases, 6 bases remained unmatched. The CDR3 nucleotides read TGTGCCAGCTCGACAGGGAAGAAAGCTTTCTTT. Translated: CASSTGKKAFF.

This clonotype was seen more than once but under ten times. The CDR3 sequence: CASSYSILASGRANEQFF. The CDR3 DNA is TGTGCCAGCAGTTACTCGATATTAGCTAGCGGGAGGGCCAATGAGCAGTTCTTC. This rearrangement joins TRBV6-5 to TRBJ2-1, with 12 bases matching TRBD2. This CDR3 comprises 18 residues. Germline CDR1 and CDR2: MNHEY and SVGAGI. V was clipped by 0 bases and J by 6 bases; unmatched bases: 9.

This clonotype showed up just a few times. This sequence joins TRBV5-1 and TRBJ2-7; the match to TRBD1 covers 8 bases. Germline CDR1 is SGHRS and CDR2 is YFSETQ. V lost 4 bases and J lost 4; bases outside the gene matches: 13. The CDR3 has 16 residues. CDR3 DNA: TGCGCCAGCAGCGTGGGCTACCGGGACAGGAAATACGAGCAGTACTTC. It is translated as CASSVGYRDRKYEQYF.

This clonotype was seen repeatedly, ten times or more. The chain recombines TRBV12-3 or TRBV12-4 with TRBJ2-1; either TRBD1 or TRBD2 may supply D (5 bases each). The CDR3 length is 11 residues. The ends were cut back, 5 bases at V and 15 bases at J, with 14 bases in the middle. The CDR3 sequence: CASSLYPGLFF. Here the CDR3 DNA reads TGTGCCAGCAGTCTCTACCCGGGGCTGTTCTTC.

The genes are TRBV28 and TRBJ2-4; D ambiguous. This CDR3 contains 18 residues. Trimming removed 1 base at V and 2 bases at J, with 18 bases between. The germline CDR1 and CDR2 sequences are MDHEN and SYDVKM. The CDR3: CASSLLGIDLPTKNIQYF. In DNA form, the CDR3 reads TGTGCCAGCAGTTTATTGGGTATCGATCTACCTACCAAAAACATTCAGTACTTC.

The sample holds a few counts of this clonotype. The CDR3, as DNA: TGTGCCAGTAGTGACCCCCGGGGAGTTGTCTATGGCTACACCTTC. Translation gives CASSDPRGVVYGYTF. This chain joins TRBV19 and TRBJ1-2; D is unresolved. CDR3 size: 15 residues. The V end lost 5 bases, the J end lost 4 bases, and 17 bases lay between the germline ends. CDR1 is LNHDA, CDR2 SQIVND, per germline (reference sequence).

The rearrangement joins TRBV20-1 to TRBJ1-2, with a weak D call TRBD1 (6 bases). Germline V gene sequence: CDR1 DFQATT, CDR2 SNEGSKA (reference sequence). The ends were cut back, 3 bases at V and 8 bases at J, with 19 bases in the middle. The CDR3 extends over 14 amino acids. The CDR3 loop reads CSAREQGRTMGYTF. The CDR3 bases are TGCAGTGCTAGGGAGCAGGGGCGAACGATGGGCTACACCTTC.

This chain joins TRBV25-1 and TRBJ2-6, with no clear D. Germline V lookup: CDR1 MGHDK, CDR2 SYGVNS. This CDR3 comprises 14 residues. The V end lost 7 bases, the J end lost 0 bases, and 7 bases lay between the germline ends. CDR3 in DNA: TGTGCCAGCACCAGGAGCTCTGGGGCCAACGTCCTGACTTTC. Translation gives CASTRSSGANVLTF.

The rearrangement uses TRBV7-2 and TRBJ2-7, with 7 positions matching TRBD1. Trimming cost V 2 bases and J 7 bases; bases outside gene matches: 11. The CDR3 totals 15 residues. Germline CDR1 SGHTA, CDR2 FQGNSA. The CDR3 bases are TGTGCCAGCAGCTTATTCGGGAACAGGGGTGAAGAGCAGTACTTC. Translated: CASSLFGNRGEEQYF.

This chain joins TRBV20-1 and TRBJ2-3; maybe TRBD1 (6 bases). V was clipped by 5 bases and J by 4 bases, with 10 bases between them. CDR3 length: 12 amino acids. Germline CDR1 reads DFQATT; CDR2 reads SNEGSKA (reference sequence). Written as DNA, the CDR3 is TGCAGTGCTCGGACAGCCTCAGATACGCAGTATTTT. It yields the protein CSARTASDTQYF.

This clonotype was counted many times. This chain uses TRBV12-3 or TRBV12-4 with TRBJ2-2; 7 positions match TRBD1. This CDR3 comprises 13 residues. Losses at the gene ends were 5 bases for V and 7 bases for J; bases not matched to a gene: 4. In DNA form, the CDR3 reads TGTGCCAGCAGTAAGACAGGGAACGGGGAGCTGTTTTTT. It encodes CASSKTGNGELFF.

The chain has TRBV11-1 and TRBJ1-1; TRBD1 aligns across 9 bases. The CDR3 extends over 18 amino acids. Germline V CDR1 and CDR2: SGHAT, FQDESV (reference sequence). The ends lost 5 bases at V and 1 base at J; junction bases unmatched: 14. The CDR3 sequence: CASSATLGQGGENTEAFF. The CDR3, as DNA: TGTGCCAGCAGCGCAACATTGGGACAGGGAGGGGAGAACACTGAAGCTTTCTTT.

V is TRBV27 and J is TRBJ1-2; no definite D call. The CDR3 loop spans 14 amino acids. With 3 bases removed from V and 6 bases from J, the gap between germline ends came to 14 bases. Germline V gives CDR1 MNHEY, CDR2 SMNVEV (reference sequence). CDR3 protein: CASSLSPKQHGYTF. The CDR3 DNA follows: TGTGCCAGCAGTTTGTCACCGAAGCAACATGGCTACACCTTC.

The CDR3 bases are TGTGCCAGCAGCCAGCCCGGACAGATTCATGGCTACACCTTC. This translates into CASSQPGQIHGYTF. This chain joins TRBV4-2 and TRBJ1-2; possibly TRBD1 for D (6 bases). Trimming pared 3 bases from V and 6 bases from J, leaving 14 bases between. Germline-derived CDR1 and CDR2 are LGHNA and YNFKEQ. The CDR3 is made up of 14 amino acids.